Listed below are T cell receptor beta chains from one sample, sequenced in a study of T cells in Graves' hyperthyroidism and ophthalmopathy. TCRdb re-analysed the multiplex PCR reads in MiXCR, keeping a single row per CDR3 protein. This sample has roughly 800,000 distinct CDR3 sequences; about two fifths occur once, and the top ten carry approximately 10%. The sequenced sample consisted of blood. The source is a man in his late teens or twenties with Graves' hyperthyroidism. The CDR3 runs from the conserved cysteine through the conserved F or W. The order of the fields is clone size, V gene, J gene, D gene, CDR3 protein, CDR3 DNA. A D gene is named only where the DNA matches it firmly. Clone size appears in some rows only: once, few, many, or a class for an expanded clone.

NA	TRBV29-1	TRBJ2-7	TRBD2	CSLPGGGEQYF	TGCAGCTTACCGGGAGGAGGCGAGCAGTACTTC
NA	TRBV20-1	TRBJ1-1	TRBD1	CSARPETGRSTEAFF	TGCAGTGCTAGACCCGAGACAGGGAGGAGCACTGAAGCTTTCTTT
NA	TRBV12-1	TRBJ1-2	NA	CASSFTSSVGYTF	TGTGCCAGCAGCTTTACCTCCAGCGTTGGCTACACCTTC
once	TRBV29-1	TRBJ1-1	NA	CSVGRQSGKALNTEAFF	TGCAGCGTTGGTCGGCAGTCGGGGAAAGCCTTGAACACTGAAGCTTTCTTT
many	TRBV15	TRBJ1-2	NA	CATSRDRGPGRGYTF	TGTGCCACCAGCAGAGATCGTGGACCGGGGCGCGGCTACACCTTC
NA	TRBV9	TRBJ2-7	NA	CASSVDGRIEGQYF	TGTGCCAGCAGCGTAGATGGTCGAATAGAGGGGCAGTACTTC
NA	TRBV20-1	TRBJ2-5	TRBD1	CSARDRVYQPQYF	TGCAGTGCTAGGGACAGGGTATACCAGCCCCAGTACTTC
few	TRBV2	TRBJ2-7	NA	CASSLKGLVSEQYF	TGTGCCAGCAGTCTAAAGGGCCTAGTCTCCGAGCAGTACTTC
many	TRBV29-1	TRBJ2-5	NA	CSVEDGREETQYF	TGCAGCGTTGAAGACGGAAGGGAAGAGACCCAGTACTTC
many	TRBV15	TRBJ2-5	NA	CATSRDRGIVETQYF	TGTGCCACCAGCAGAGATCGCGGTATCGTGGAGACCCAGTACTTC
NA	TRBV5-6	TRBJ2-7	TRBD2	CASNPNGLAAYEQYF	TGTGCCAGCAACCCGAATGGACTAGCGGCCTACGAGCAGTACTTC
once	TRBV7-9	TRBJ1-5	TRBD1	CASSHSGTGTQPQHF	TGTGCCAGCAGCCACAGCGGGACAGGGACCCAGCCCCAGCATTTT